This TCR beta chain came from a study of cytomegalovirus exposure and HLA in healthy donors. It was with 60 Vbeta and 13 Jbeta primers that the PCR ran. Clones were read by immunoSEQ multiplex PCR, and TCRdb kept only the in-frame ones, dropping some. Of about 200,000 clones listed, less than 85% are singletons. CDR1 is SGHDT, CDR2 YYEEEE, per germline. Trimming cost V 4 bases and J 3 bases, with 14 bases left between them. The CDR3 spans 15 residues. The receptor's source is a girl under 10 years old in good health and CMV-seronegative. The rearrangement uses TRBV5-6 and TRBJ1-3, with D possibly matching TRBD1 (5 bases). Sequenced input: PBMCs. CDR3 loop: CASSIGTDYGNTIYF. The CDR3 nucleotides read TGTGCCAGCAGCATCGGGACTGATTATGGAAACACCATATATTTT.